The source of this TCR beta chain is a study of vaccination effects on CD4 cells after COVID-19. Germline V gives CDR1 SEHNR, CDR2 FQNEAQ (reference sequence). The CDR3 extends over 15 amino acids. V lost 1 base and J lost 4, with 12 bases in between. Repertoires were generated with immunoSEQ multiplex PCR, while TCRdb's copy carries only in-frame clones and drops some. This repertoire shows more than 30,000 clones, around 66% found once; its top ten account for about 15%. The study's findings and limits: Of the vaccine-induced clones from healthy vaccinees, merely 1 of 255 recognized common cold coronaviruses as well.

Expansion with viral peptide pools was applied to antigen-specific CD4+ T cells by the ViraFEST assay prior to sequencing. Cells that had been cultured for 10 days were the source of isolated CD4+ T cells. Nucleocapsid antibodies were negative in the vaccine recipients, who had never had SARS-CoV-2 infection. In regard to this clone: What it binds is not known.

The rearrangement uses TRBV7-9 and TRBJ2-3; the D is unclear. The receptor was derived from a human donor who received a COVID-19 vaccine. Sample: CD4+ T cells from PBMCs cultured with HCoV-OC43 spike peptides, taken before COVID-19 vaccination. Regarding subset: HCoV-OC43 spike overlapping peptide pool stimulation. CDR3 coding DNA: TGTGCCAGCAGCTTAGGCAGAATGATGGCAGATACGCAGTATTTT. It is translated as CASSLGRMMADTQYF.